A selection of T cell receptor beta chains follows, all from one sample in a study of post-analysis software for immune sequencing data. Each CDR3 protein is one row after TCRdb ran MiXCR on the PCR reads. The sample lists 750,000 to 900,000 distinct CDR3 sequences, around 45% occurring once. The specimen was blood. The receptors originated from a girl aged 10-17 years with multiple sclerosis. Each CDR3 is given with its conserved first and last residue. D genes are given only for firm matches. The size of a clone is reported for some rows only, either as once, few or many, or as a class for expanded clones.

TRBJ2-5 . TRBV9 few CASSPHDIIGETQYF TGTGCCAGCAGCCCCCACGACATTATAGGAGAGACCCAGTACTTC
TRBJ1-4 TRBD1 TRBV10-3 . CAISESDRANEKLFF TGTGCCATCAGTGAGTCGGACAGGGCGAACGAAAAACTGTTTTTT
TRBJ2-1 TRBD2 TRBV9 . CASSLPREGGSSYNEQFF TGTGCCAGCAGCCTACCCCGGGAGGGCGGGAGCTCCTACAATGAGCAGTTCTTC
TRBJ2-7 . TRBV6-6 . CASSYGQGKDEQYF TGTGCCAGCAGTTACGGGCAGGGGAAGGACGAGCAGTACTTC
TRBJ2-3 TRBD2 TRBV2 . CASGPSGTSTDTQYF TGTGCCAGCGGACCTAGCGGAACTAGCACAGATACGCAGTATTTT
TRBJ2-1 TRBD2 TRBV15 . CATSRDLFKRDVDNEQFF TGTGCCACCAGCAGAGATTTATTTAAGCGGGATGTGGACAATGAGCAGTTCTTC
TRBJ1-1 . TRBV30 . CAWSVPRIRNTEAFF TGTGCCTGGAGTGTACCCCGAATTCGGAACACTGAAGCTTTCTTT
TRBJ2-5 . TRBV29-1 . CSVEEPGAGSQETQYF TGCAGCGTTGAAGAACCGGGGGCGGGGAGCCAAGAGACCCAGTACTTC
TRBJ2-5 TRBD2 TRBV7-9 . CASSLGLASGNEQYF TGTGCCAGCAGCCTGGGACTAGCGTCAGGAAATGAGCAGTACTTC
TRBJ2-3 . TRBV7-9 . CASSLLDQLTDTQYF TGTGCCAGCAGCCTGTTAGACCAACTTACAGATACGCAGTATTTT
TRBJ2-7 TRBD2 TRBV4-2 once CASSQMGTSGTNSYEQYF TGTGCCAGCAGCCAAATGGGGACTAGCGGGACAAACTCCTACGAACAGTACTTC
TRBJ1-5 . TRBV20-1 . CSARVRGGGQPQHF TGCAGTGCTAGAGTAAGGGGGGGCGGTCAGCCCCAGCATTTT
TRBJ2-5 TRBD1 TRBV6-2/TRBV6-3 few CASSYPGTGRETQYF TGTGCCAGCAGTTACCCCGGGACAGGGAGAGAGACCCAGTACTTC
TRBJ2-5 TRBD2 TRBV15 . CATSREFRLAGGPQETQYF TGTGCCACCAGCAGAGAGTTCCGACTAGCGGGAGGGCCCCAAGAGACCCAGTACTTC
TRBJ2-1 . TRBV20-1 few CSARVTGRFLDEQFF TGCAGTGCTAGAGTGACTGGACGGTTTCTGGATGAGCAGTTCTTC
TRBJ2-1 . TRBV7-3 . CASSLNIARPYNEQFF TGTGCCAGCAGCTTAAATATTGCCAGGCCGTACAATGAGCAGTTCTTC
TRBJ2-4 . TRBV15 . CATSRVQGRGAKNIQYF TGTGCCACCAGCAGAGTACAGGGGAGGGGAGCCAAAAACATTCAGTACTTC
TRBJ2-3 TRBD2 TRBV15 . CATSREKGTSGRDTQYF TGTGCCACCAGCAGAGAGAAAGGGACTAGCGGGAGGGATACGCAGTATTTT
TRBJ2-7 . TRBV12-3/TRBV12-4 . CASSLRGAGDNEQYF TGTGCCAGCAGTTTACGAGGGGCTGGGGACAATGAGCAGTACTTC
TRBJ2-1 TRBD2 TRBV28 . CASSVGLAGGSFQFF TGTGCCAGCAGTGTAGGACTAGCGGGAGGGTCCTTTCAGTTCTTC
TRBJ2-1 . TRBV5-6 few CASSLNGIEQFF TGTGCCAGCAGCCTCAATGGGATTGAGCAGTTCTTC
TRBJ1-2 . TRBV6-6 . CASSPREIYGYTF TGTGCCAGTAGCCCTCGGGAAATCTATGGCTACACCTTC
TRBJ2-7 . TRBV5-1 . CASSLEIAFSYEQYF TGCGCCAGCAGCTTGGAAATAGCCTTTTCCTACGAGCAGTACTTC
TRBJ2-7 . TRBV7-2 . CASSQQGSAYEQYF TGTGCCAGCAGCCAACAGGGATCCGCCTACGAGCAGTACTTC
TRBJ1-4 . TRBV28 . CASRQAAVEKLFF TGTGCCAGCAGACAGGCCGCTGTAGAAAAACTGTTTTTT
TRBJ2-3 TRBD2 TRBV20-1 . CSARLTSGRTDTQYF TGCAGTGCTAGACTGACTAGCGGGCGCACAGATACGCAGTATTTT
TRBJ1-3 TRBD1 TRBV10-3 . CAIQGDAGNTIYF TGTGCCATCCAGGGGGATGCTGGAAACACCATATATTTT
TRBJ2-5 . TRBV7-8 . CASSLVGTLKETQYF TGTGCCAGCAGCTTAGTGGGGACGTTGAAAGAGACCCAGTACTTC
TRBJ2-7 . TRBV15 . CATSRDQRTLSSYEQYF TGTGCCACCAGCAGAGATCAGCGGACCTTGAGCTCCTACGAGCAGTACTTC
TRBJ2-7 TRBD1 TRBV6-5 few CATRQGANYEQYF TGTGCCACCCGACAGGGGGCAAACTACGAGCAGTACTTC
TRBJ2-1 . TRBV4-3 . CASSQGPWDEQFF TGCGCCAGCAGCCAGGGCCCTTGGGATGAGCAGTTCTTC
TRBJ2-1 TRBD2 TRBV7-9 . CASSPVPPGGYNEQFF TGTGCCAGCAGCCCAGTTCCCCCGGGAGGGTACAATGAGCAGTTCTTC
TRBJ1-2 TRBD1 TRBV27 few CASRPGQGAFDGYTF TGTGCCAGCAGGCCTGGACAGGGGGCGTTCGATGGCTACACCTTC
TRBJ1-1 . TRBV10-3 . CAISDLRDPKDPEAFF TGTGCCATCAGTGACTTAAGGGACCCTAAGGACCCTGAAGCTTTCTTT
TRBJ2-1 . TRBV20-1 once CSARPFQGTSYNEQFF TGCAGTGCTAGACCCTTCCAGGGGACCTCCTACAATGAGCAGTTCTTC
TRBJ2-7 TRBD1 TRBV28 few CASSYPGTGFSEQYF TGTGCCAGCAGTTACCCCGGGACAGGGTTTAGCGAGCAGTACTTC
TRBJ1-1 TRBD1 TRBV29-1 . CSVLRDSNMNTEAFF TGCAGCGTTCTTCGGGACAGCAACATGAACACTGAAGCTTTCTTT
TRBJ2-7 . TRBV7-9 . CASSPRYTYEQYF TGTGCCAGCAGCCCCAGGTACACCTACGAGCAGTACTTC
TRBJ2-1 . TRBV28 . CASAVASTYNEQFF TGTGCCAGCGCGGTGGCCTCGACCTACAATGAGCAGTTCTTC
TRBJ2-1 TRBD2 TRBV9 . CASSVEIAGVDNEQFF TGTGCCAGCAGCGTAGAGATCGCGGGAGTGGACAATGAGCAGTTCTTC
TRBJ2-1 TRBD2 TRBV5-1 . CASSLWAGGSSYNEQFF TGCGCCAGCAGCTTGTGGGCGGGAGGCTCCTCCTACAATGAGCAGTTCTTC
TRBJ1-2 . TRBV20-1 . CSATEGGSTGYTF TGCAGTGCGACCGAGGGGGGTTCGACTGGCTACACCTTC
TRBJ2-4 . TRBV5-1 . CASIFLGARAKNIQYF TGCGCCAGCATCTTTTTGGGGGCGCGGGCCAAAAACATTCAGTACTTC
TRBJ2-7 . TRBV12-3/TRBV12-4 few CASSLMAVGEQYF TGTGCCAGCAGTTTAATGGCAGTCGGCGAGCAGTACTTC
TRBJ2-7 . TRBV6-2/TRBV6-3 . CASSYRGISTYEQYF TGTGCCAGCAGTTACAGGGGGATCTCGACCTACGAGCAGTACTTC
TRBJ2-7 TRBD1 TRBV6-2/TRBV6-3 many CASSTIRGRQDEQYF TGTGCCAGCAGTACTATCAGGGGGCGCCAGGACGAGCAGTACTTC
TRBJ2-5 TRBD2 TRBV6-6 . CASRPSGRAVGETQYF TGTGCCAGCAGACCCTCGGGGAGGGCGGTTGGAGAGACCCAGTACTTC
TRBJ2-7 . TRBV28 . CASSYRTMNIDEQYF TGTGCCAGCAGTTACAGGACAATGAATATCGACGAGCAGTACTTC
TRBJ2-1 . TRBV20-1 . CSASPPTSSYNEQFF TGCAGTGCTAGTCCCCCTACTAGCTCCTACAATGAGCAGTTCTTC
TRBJ2-1 . TRBV7-2 . CASSLLDQIDNEQFF TGTGCCAGCAGCCTGCTAGACCAGATCGACAATGAGCAGTTCTTC